This TCR beta chain was observed in a study of shared clonotypes between healthy human individuals. With V trimmed by 4 bases and J by 6 bases, 13 bases remained unmatched. The CDR3 totals 17 residues. Germline CDR1 and CDR2: SGHDN and FVKESK. Findings and limits, study-wide: Around 5% was the fraction of naive CD4 clonotypes found shared across a handful of donors.

Turning to this clone: No antigen is known for it.

Recent acute infections and vaccinations were absent in the healthy HIV-negative adult donors. Caucasian adults living in Nashville, Tennessee, provided all samples. Replicate PCRs from sorted subsets contained around 200 ng DNA, which is around 29,000 T cell genomes. Assay: immunoSEQ multiplex PCR; the TCRdb copy retains only in-frame clones and omits some. The table includes 550,000 to 850,000 clones, roughly 72% detected once. This sequence originates from a woman aged 30 to 39 in good health. What was sequenced was memory CD4+ T cells sorted from blood. The subset here: CD45RA-negative fraction. The V call is TRBV14, the J call TRBJ2-1; 9 positions match TRBD2. The CDR3 loop is CASSRYQAGGLLNEQFF. The DNA for the CDR3 is TGTGCCAGCAGCCGATACCAGGCGGGAGGGCTCCTCAATGAGCAGTTCTTC.